The 2 T cell receptor beta chains in this list originate from one sample, sequenced in a study of cytomegalovirus exposure and HLA in healthy donors. The PCR made use of 60 Vbeta and 13 Jbeta primers. Using immunoSEQ multiplex PCR, the repertoire was profiled, and TCRdb retains in-frame clones only, with some absent. Here the sample spans some 150,000 clones, around 84% being singletons. The sample consisted of PBMCs. The receptors here all came from a man aged 45-65 years in good health and CMV-seronegative.

V usage is TRBV19 and J usage is TRBJ2-5; 9 bases align to TRBD2. The J segment lost 4 bases and the V segment lost 1 base, leaving 4 bases of the junction unmatched. The CDR3 loop spans 15 amino acids. CDR1 is LNHDA and CDR2 is SQIVND in the germline V gene (reference sequence). The CDR3 region has the DNA TGTGCCAGTAGTATAGCGGCGGGGGGGCGAGAGACCCAGTACTTC. Amino acid sequence: CASSIAAGGRETQYF.

This rearrangement joins TRBV27 to TRBJ2-7; perhaps TRBD2 as D (6 bases). Trimming cost V 1 base and J 2 bases, with 12 bases left between them. In germline, CDR1 is MNHEY, CDR2 SMNVEV (reference sequence). The CDR3 is made up of 15 amino acids. CDR3 coding DNA: TGTGCCAGCAGTTTATACGCGGGAAGAACCTACGAGCAGTACTTC. As protein: CASSLYAGRTYEQYF.